This T cell receptor (beta chain) was retrieved from a study of control samples from healthy donors and cancer patients (dated by TCRdb to about 2020). The library came from the immunoSEQ multiplex PCR assay. TCRdb stores this immuneACCESS table with in-frame sequences only. Part of the clones is absent; in the studies checked, under half of the shortfall reflects unresolved V genes, and no reason is known for the rest. This sample comprises about 44,000 clones, around 87% of them detected only once. Of the sample, 10% to 13% falls within the top ten clones. The CDR3 holds 16 amino acids from the cysteine to the phenylalanine. Of the read, only the CDR3 DNA is kept; its 48 bases are in frame from base 1. As encoded in the germline V gene, CDR1 is SGDLS while CDR2 is YYNGEE. Deletion took 0 bases off V and 0 bases off J, with a span of 9 bases between the germline ends. Regarding this clone: Its binding antigen is unknown. No per-base quality is available; no much larger clone lies one base away.

The rearrangement combines TRBV9 with TRBJ2-2; the D gene could be TRBD1 or TRBD2, each one agreeing over 6 bases. The sequenced sample was PBMCs. The sequence derives from a woman aged 55-69 years with lung cancer. The CDR3 reads as follows: CASSVGRGANTGELFF. The bases are TGTGCCAGCAGCGTAGGAAGGGGGGCGAACACCGGGGAGCTGTTTTTT.